The 8 T cell receptor beta chains reported below all come from one sample, sequenced in a study of T cells in localized non-small cell lung cancer. Sequenced by immunoSEQ multiplex PCR; TCRdb stores in-frame clones only, minus some. The data show 15,000 to 20,000 clones, 83% seen once. Material: peripheral blood, obtained before any cancer treatment. All receptors derive from a man aged 35-75 years with stage I lung adenocarcinoma.

This clone has just a few counts. The chain employs TRBV28 and TRBJ1-2, with a weak D call TRBD1 (6 bases). The CDR3 is made up of 15 amino acids. V lost 4 bases, J lost 4 bases, and 16 bases lay in between. Germline CDR1 is MDHEN and CDR2 is SYDVKM. In DNA form, the CDR3 reads TGTGCCAGCAGTTCCGCCGCGGGGGGCGCCTATGGCTACACCTTC. It is translated as CASSSAAGGAYGYTF.

This clone showed up just a few times. V and J are TRBV28 and TRBJ1-5; D remains unclear. The ends were cut back, 6 bases at V and 7 bases at J, with 13 bases in the middle. CDR3 length: 13 amino acids. CDR1 is MDHEN, CDR2 SYDVKM, per germline. CDR3 sequence reads: CASSVEGIQPQHF. Written as DNA, the CDR3 is TGTGCCAGCAGCGTAGAGGGAATCCAGCCCCAGCATTTT.

In nucleotides, the CDR3 is TGTGCCAGCAGCTTGGGGGGCGGCTTACGGGAGCAGTACTTC. It yields the protein CASSLGGGLREQYF. The chain couples TRBV5-4 to TRBJ2-7; D might be TRBD1 (5 bases). The CDR3 has 14 residues. Germline V gene lookup returns CDR1 SGHNT and CDR2 YYREEE (reference sequence). The ends were cut back, 0 bases at V and 7 bases at J, with 14 bases in the middle.

The J gene is TRBJ1-2, the V gene TRBV7-8; TRBD1 matches 8 bases. This CDR3 contains 15 residues. Germline trimming cut 0 bases from V and 4 bases from J; bases unmatched to any gene: 4. The germline V gene has CDR1 SGHVS and CDR2 FQNEAQ. The CDR3: CASSLAPGGVYGYTF. CDR3 coding DNA: TGTGCCAGCAGCTTAGCGCCAGGGGGCGTCTATGGCTACACCTTC.

CDR3 sequence: CASSSQGLGTQYF. For the CDR3, the DNA is TGTGCCAGCAGCTCCCAAGGGCTGGGGACCCAGTACTTC. The chain uses TRBV11-2 and TRBJ2-5; no definite D call. The V gene's germline CDR1 is SGHAT and CDR2 FQNNGV. The length of the CDR3 is 13 residues. V was trimmed by 4 bases and J by 7 bases, leaving 13 bases between them. The variable domain in full, completed from reference TRBV11-2 and TRBJ2-5, reads EAGVAQSPRYKIIEKRQSVAFWCNPISGHATLYWYQQILGQGPKLLIQFQNNGVVDDSQLPKDRFSAERLKGVDSTLKIQPAKLEDSAVYLCASSSQGLGTQYFGPGTRLLVL.

Only one count was recorded for this clone. The chain combines TRBV7-8 with TRBJ2-7; 7 nucleotides align to TRBD1. The CDR3 is made up of 13 amino acids. The V gene end was trimmed by 6 bases and the J gene end by 4 bases; junction bases not matched to a gene: 6. CDR1 and CDR2 (germline): SGHVS, FQNEAQ. The DNA for the CDR3 is TGTGCCAGCAGAGTCGACAGGGAGTACGAGCAGTACTTC. Encoded protein: CASRVDREYEQYF.

The CDR3 reads CATSRVLGSEQYF. The CDR3 DNA reads TGTGCCACCAGCAGAGTTTTAGGGAGCGAGCAGTACTTC. The chain has TRBV15 and TRBJ2-7, with a weak D call TRBD2 (5 bases). The CDR3 loop spans 13 amino acids. Looked up from germline, CDR1 is LNHNV and CDR2 is YYDKDF (reference sequence). V dropped 1 base and J dropped 6 bases, with 10 bases sitting between them.

The chain recombines TRBV30 with TRBJ2-2, with D possibly being TRBD2 (5 bases). The CDR3 has 15 amino acids. V was clipped by 7 bases and J by 7 bases, with 22 bases between them. CDR1 GTSNPN and CDR2 SVGIG come from the germline V gene (reference sequence). The CDR3 protein is CASPGAAAKGGELFF. The CDR3 DNA sequence: TGTGCCTCGCCCGGAGCGGCAGCAAAGGGCGGGGAGCTGTTTTTT.